The 27 T cell receptor beta chains presented below share a single source sample, sequenced in a study of breast tumors, draining lymph nodes, adjacent tissues. TCRdb redid the calling of the multiplex PCR reads with MiXCR, one entry per CDR3 protein. The sample yields approximately 100,000 distinct CDR3 sequences, roughly 20% seen once. Axillary draining lymph nodes of breast cancer patients supplied the node samples. The sample comprised axillary lymph node tissue. The receptors here all came from a female donor with breast cancer. Some clones in this sample may be carry-over from other donors' samples.

J is TRBJ2-3 and V is TRBV27; weak D call: TRBD2 (5 bases). Trimming cost V 6 bases and J 5 bases, with 9 bases left between them. CDR3 length: 12 residues. CDR1 is MNHEY and CDR2 is SMNVEV in the germline V gene (reference sequence). CDR3 nucleotide sequence: TGTGCCAGCAGGCCCCGGGGAGATACGCAGTATTTT. This sequence encodes CASRPRGDTQYF.

At least ten counts were recorded for this clonotype. The chain links TRBV5-6 to TRBJ1-2; 10 bases line up with TRBD1. Germline assignment: CDR1 SGHDT and CDR2 YYEEEE. The CDR3 spans 13 residues. J lost 3 bases, V lost 7 bases, and 3 bases had no gene match. The CDR3 bases are TGTGCCAGCGACAGGGGGCTTGACTATGGCTACACCTTC. Translated: CASDRGLDYGYTF.

The V gene is TRBV27, the J gene TRBJ1-3, with a possible D match to TRBD1 (6 bases). The CDR3 has 15 residues. V lost 6 bases to trimming and J lost 4 bases, with 16 bases between them. The V gene's germline CDR1 is MNHEY and CDR2 SMNVEV (reference sequence). CDR3: CASRKQGGGGNTIYF. The DNA for the CDR3 is TGTGCCAGCAGAAAACAGGGCGGAGGAGGAAACACCATATATTTT.

This clonotype has ten or more counts. The chain recombines TRBV20-1 with TRBJ1-2; D uncertain. The V end was cut by 1 base, the J end by 8 bases, with 11 bases between. Germline CDR1 reads DFQATT; CDR2 reads SNEGSKA (reference sequence). CDR3 length equals 12 residues. DNA for the CDR3: TGCAGTGCTAGAGTAGCGGCCGAAGGCTACACCTTC. Amino acid sequence: CSARVAAEGYTF.

At least ten counts were recorded for this clonotype. The chain is built from TRBV30 and TRBJ1-5; weak D call: TRBD1 (5 bases). V lost 2 bases and J lost 4, with 9 bases in between. Germline values: CDR1 GTSNPN, CDR2 SVGIG (reference sequence). This CDR3 has 13 amino acids. The CDR3 sequence: CAWSPQGNQPQHF. CDR3 nucleotide sequence: TGTGCCTGGAGTCCCCAGGGAAATCAGCCCCAGCATTTT.

This clonotype was seen a few times. V usage is TRBV27 and J usage is TRBJ1-3; D is undetermined. Germline V gives CDR1 MNHEY, CDR2 SMNVEV (reference sequence). Trimming cost V 8 bases and J 0 bases, with 11 bases left between them. The length of the CDR3 is 14 residues. CDR3 in amino acids: CASAPDYSGNTIYF. DNA of the CDR3: TGTGCCAGCGCCCCCGATTACTCTGGAAACACCATATATTTT.

This clonotype was found many times. The chain combines TRBV4-1 with TRBJ2-7; no clear D gene. Trimming shortened V by 4 bases and J by 5 bases, and 18 bases separated the two germline ends. This CDR3 is 15 amino acids long. Germline CDR1 and CDR2: MGHRA and YSYEKL. This CDR3 reads CASSPLITVSHEQYF. As DNA, the CDR3 is TGCGCCAGCAGCCCCCTTATAACAGTTTCTCACGAGCAGTACTTC.

The chain has TRBV3-1 and TRBJ1-5, with D possibly matching TRBD1 (5 bases). The CDR3 sequence is 15 residues long. V dropped 4 bases and J dropped 2 bases, with 12 bases sitting between them. Per germline, CDR1 LGHDT and CDR2 YNNKEL (reference sequence). CDR3 DNA sequence: TGTGCCAGCAGCCTTAGGGGAAATGGCAATCAGCCCCAGCATTTT. This encodes CASSLRGNGNQPQHF.

This clonotype was detected ten times or more. This chain links TRBV20-1 with TRBJ2-7; the D gene is possibly TRBD1 (5 bases). Germline V gene sequence: CDR1 DFQATT, CDR2 SNEGSKA (reference sequence). The CDR3 loop spans 13 amino acids. V lost 5 bases, J lost 0 bases, and 11 bases lay in between. The CDR3 nucleotides read TGCAGTGCTCTGAAAGACAGCTCCTACGAGCAGTACTTC. It encodes CSALKDSSYEQYF.

This clonotype was seen more than once but under ten times. V gene TRBV6-1 combines with J gene TRBJ2-1; the D gene is possibly TRBD1 (5 bases). Trimming shortened V by 4 bases and J by 0 bases, and 10 bases separated the two germline ends. This CDR3 contains 15 residues. Looked up from germline, CDR1 is MNHNS and CDR2 is SASEGT. The CDR3 DNA reads as TGTGCCAGCAGTGTACAGGTTAGCTCCTACAATGAGCAGTTCTTC. Amino acid sequence: CASSVQVSSYNEQFF.

This clonotype was found many times. The chain combines TRBV27 with TRBJ1-6, with 9 bases aligning to TRBD1. This CDR3 spans 13 amino acids. V shed 8 bases, J shed 7 bases, and the junction held 3 bases outside the gene matches. The germline V gene has CDR1 MNHEY and CDR2 SMNVEV (reference sequence). The CDR3 spells CASHGQGNSPLHF. The CDR3 DNA follows: TGTGCCAGCCACGGACAGGGGAATTCACCCCTCCACTTT.

This clonotype was detected ten times or more. V and J are TRBV15 and TRBJ1-4; 11 bases map to TRBD1. The junction had 3 bases not matched to a gene; V was cut back by 1 base and J by 8 bases. The CDR3 has 15 residues. The V gene's germline CDR1 is LNHNV and CDR2 YYDKDF (reference sequence). Here the CDR3 DNA reads TGTGCCACCAGCAGAGTGGACAGGGGGCGGGAAAAACTGTTTTTT. It is translated as CATSRVDRGREKLFF.

This clonotype appeared many times. The J gene is TRBJ2-1, the V gene TRBV5-5; possibly TRBD2 for D (6 bases). The CDR3 extends over 16 amino acids. Germline CDR1 is SGHKS and CDR2 is YYEKEE (reference sequence). Between the trimmed V and J ends, which lost 0 bases and 4 bases, there was a span of 14 bases. The CDR3, as DNA: TGTGCCAGCAGCTTGGTTTCGGCGACTAGGTACAATGAGCAGTTCTTC. It specifies CASSLVSATRYNEQFF.

This clonotype was found many times. The rearrangement links TRBV19 to TRBJ1-5; the D is unclear. V was clipped by 5 bases and J by 3 bases, with 8 bases between them. CDR1 is LNHDA and CDR2 is SQIVND in the germline V gene (reference sequence). This CDR3 spans 13 amino acids. The chain's CDR3 is CASSQALNQPQHF. The CDR3 region has the DNA TGTGCCAGTAGTCAAGCTCTCAATCAGCCCCAGCATTTT.

This clonotype was counted many times. CDR3 loop: CASSLRDTLYEQYF. CDR3 coding DNA: TGTGCCAGCTCCCTCCGGGACACCCTCTACGAGCAGTACTTC. The J gene is TRBJ2-7, the V gene TRBV6-5; a weak D match, TRBD1 (6 bases). CDR3 size: 14 residues. The germline V gene encodes CDR1 MNHEY and CDR2 SVGAGI. Trimming left V 8 bases short and J 3 bases short, with 17 bases between.

This clonotype has ten or more counts. This chain connects TRBV6-6 to TRBJ2-2; TRBD1 matches at 10 bases. Per germline, CDR1 MNHNY and CDR2 SVGAGI (reference sequence). Trimming cost V 2 bases and J 8 bases; bases outside gene matches: 8. The CDR3 sequence is 16 residues long. CDR3 in DNA: TGTGCCAGCAGTTACAAGTGGACAGGGGGAGCGGGGGAGCTGTTTTTT. It yields the protein CASSYKWTGGAGELFF.

There are many counts of this clonotype. V usage is TRBV19 and J usage is TRBJ1-3, with unresolved D. Trimming took 0 bases from V and 0 from J, leaving 9 bases between them. Germline-derived CDR1 and CDR2 are LNHDA and SQIVND (reference sequence). The CDR3 loop spans 16 amino acids. This chain's CDR3 is CASSIDVADSGNTIYF. The CDR3, as DNA: TGTGCCAGTAGTATAGATGTGGCAGACTCTGGAAACACCATATATTTT.

This clonotype was recorded many times. The chain links TRBV5-1 to TRBJ1-6, with 9 bases lining up with TRBD1. V shed 4 bases and J 7 bases; nucleotides not matched to a gene: 6. CDR3 length: 15 residues. CDR1 and CDR2 from the germline V gene are SGHRS and YFSETQ. The CDR3 DNA is TGCGCCAGCAGCATAACAGGGGGCGAGAATTCACCCCTCCACTTT. Encoded protein: CASSITGGENSPLHF.

This clonotype appeared many times. V and J are TRBV7-9 and TRBJ2-5; tentative D call: TRBD1 (5 bases). The CDR3 sequence is 16 residues long. Germline CDR1 and CDR2: SEHNR and FQNEAQ (reference sequence). Trimming took 1 base from V and 4 from J, leaving 16 bases between them. In nucleotides, the CDR3 is TGTGCCAGCAGCTTAGACAGGTCGAGATTTCCAGAGACCCAGTACTTC. It codes for CASSLDRSRFPETQYF.

This clonotype was observed at least ten times. The chain employs TRBV11-2 and TRBJ1-2; D possibly corresponds to TRBD1 (5 bases). V lost 6 bases, J lost 0 bases, and 14 bases lay in between. The CDR3 covers 15 residues. Germline CDR1 is SGHAT and CDR2 is FQNNGV. CDR3 nucleotide sequence: TGTGCCAGCAGTACCCTTAAGGGGTCTAACTATGGCTACACCTTC. Its protein is CASSTLKGSNYGYTF. Filled out from reference TRBV11-2 and TRBJ1-2, the complete variable domain reads EAGVAQSPRYKIIEKRQSVAFWCNPISGHATLYWYQQILGQGPKLLIQFQNNGVVDDSQLPKDRFSAERLKGVDSTLKIQPAKLEDSAVYLCASSTLKGSNYGYTFGSGTRLTVV.

This clonotype was found many times. For the CDR3, the DNA is TGCGCCAGCAGCCAAGGACTGAATTCACCCCTCCACTTT. Translated, it gives CASSQGLNSPLHF. The chain is built from TRBV4-1 and TRBJ1-6; no definite D call. Trimming shortened V by 1 base and J by 7 bases, and 5 bases separated the two germline ends. CDR1 MGHRA and CDR2 YSYEKL come from the germline V gene. This CDR3 region has 13 residues.

This clonotype has at least ten counts. This chain joins TRBV12-3 or TRBV12-4 and TRBJ2-1, with TRBD2 matching over 10 bases. The V and J ends lost 6 bases and 2 bases, in that order; junction bases with no gene match: 1. The CDR3 sequence is 14 residues long. In DNA, the CDR3 is TGTGCCAGCAGCACTAGCGGGGCCTACAATGAGCAGTTCTTC. Translated: CASSTSGAYNEQFF.

This clonotype came up many times. CDR3 in DNA: TGTGCCAGCAGTGAAGCAGTAACAGGAAATCAGCCCCAGCATTTT. This encodes CASSEAVTGNQPQHF. This rearrangement joins TRBV6-1 to TRBJ1-5; TRBD1 is a possible D gene (5 bases). CDR1 MNHNS and CDR2 SASEGT come from the germline V gene. Trimming shortened V by 0 bases and J by 4 bases, and 10 bases separated the two germline ends. The CDR3 runs 15 residues.

Many counts were recorded for this clonotype. Mismatch with germline at one junction end may stem from a read error. The V call is TRBV4-1, the J call TRBJ1-4; tentatively, D is TRBD1 (5 bases). In germline, CDR1 is MGHRA, CDR2 YSYEKL. The CDR3 runs to 13 residues. CDR3 region: CASSQDRGAPGVF. CDR3 sequence (DNA): TGCGCCAGCAGCCAAGATCGCGGGGCCCCGGGAGTTTTT.

The V call is TRBV27, the J call TRBJ2-7; D perhaps matches TRBD2 (7 bases). The CDR3 is 15 amino acids. Germline CDR1 reads MNHEY; CDR2 reads SMNVEV (reference sequence). V dropped 3 bases and J dropped 6 bases, with 18 bases sitting between them. This CDR3 reads CASSFIYLRGGEQYF. The CDR3, as DNA: TGTGCCAGCAGTTTTATCTATCTTAGGGGGGGCGAGCAGTACTTC.

This clonotype was counted at least ten times. The gene calls are TRBV19 and TRBJ2-5; 10 bases line up with TRBD2. The CDR3 consists of 16 residues. V was pared by 2 bases and J by 4 bases, with 7 bases of the junction left unmatched. The germline V gene encodes CDR1 LNHDA and CDR2 SQIVND (reference sequence). The CDR3 is CASSIKRTSGGETQYF. CDR3 bases: TGTGCCAGTAGTATAAAACGGACTAGCGGTGGAGAGACCCAGTACTTC. Full variable domain (outside the CDR3, taken from reference TRBV19 and TRBJ2-5): DGGITQSPKYLFRKEGQNVTLSCEQNLNHDAMYWYRQDPGQGLRLIYYSQIVNDFQKGDIAEGYSVSREKKESFPLTVTSAQKNPTAFYLCASSIKRTSGGETQYFGPGTRLLVL.

This chain joins TRBV20-1 and TRBJ2-4; D might be TRBD2 (6 bases). V was pared by 3 bases and J by 0 bases, with 9 bases between. The germline V gene encodes CDR1 DFQATT and CDR2 SNEGSKA (reference sequence). The CDR3 runs 14 residues. The CDR3 DNA sequence: TGCAGTGCTAGTTCAGCGGGAGCCAAAAACATTCAGTACTTC. It specifies CSASSAGAKNIQYF.